A single sample is the source of the 17 T cell receptor beta chains below, sequenced in a study of T-cell reconstitution after alpha-beta-depleted transplantation in children. TCRbeta library construction was performed incorporating unique molecular identifiers. A single record per CDR3 protein comes from TCRdb applying MiXCR to the PCR reads. The table lists about a million distinct CDR3 sequences, about 29% of them singletons. The input for sequencing was PBMCs, mostly from graft donor cells, taken 360 days after TCRalphabeta/CD19-depleted stem cell transplant. These receptors originate from a boy under two years old who had a stem cell transplant for SCID, so the T cells may come from the graft donor.

V is TRBV29-1 and J is TRBJ2-1, with 8 positions matching TRBD1. CDR1 and CDR2 (germline): SQVTM, ANQGSEA. The length of the CDR3 is 14 residues. The V gene end was trimmed by 7 bases and the J gene end by 8 bases; junction bases not matched to a gene: 13. This CDR3 reads CSAVDRAKGDEQFF. The CDR3 bases are TGCAGCGCTGTGGACAGGGCCAAGGGAGATGAGCAGTTCTTC.

The chain couples TRBV13 to TRBJ2-5, with D possibly matching TRBD1 (5 bases). V was cut by 2 bases and J by 5 bases, with 15 bases left in between. This CDR3 is built from 15 residues. CDR1 and CDR2 from the germline V gene are PRHDT and FYEKMQ (reference sequence). CDR3 region: CASSLRATGRETQYF. CDR3 nucleotide sequence: TGTGCCAGCAGCTTAAGGGCCACAGGCCGGGAGACCCAGTACTTC.

In its sample, this clonotype was seen a few times. The V call is TRBV12-3 or TRBV12-4, the J call TRBJ2-1, with D possibly matching TRBD2 (6 bases). The CDR3 loop spans 15 amino acids. Trimming took 5 bases from V and 3 from J, leaving 14 bases between them. The CDR3 region has the DNA TGTGCCAGCAGTGGCGGGGCTAGCATCTACAATGAGCAGTTCTTC. It yields the protein CASSGGASIYNEQFF.

V is TRBV18 and J is TRBJ2-1; D remains unclear. The V end was cut by 3 bases, the J end by 7 bases, with 10 bases between. Germline V lookup: CDR1 KGHSH, CDR2 LQKENI. The CDR3 sequence is 13 residues long. The CDR3 here is CASSPVRVNEQFF. Here the CDR3 DNA reads TGTGCCAGCTCACCGGTCCGGGTAAATGAGCAGTTCTTC.

This clonotype was seen just once. The chain is built from TRBV7-2 and TRBJ2-7; weak D call: TRBD1 (5 bases). V was pared by 2 bases and J by 2 bases, with 10 bases between. CDR3 length: 14 amino acids. Per germline, CDR1 SGHTA and CDR2 FQGNSA. In DNA, the CDR3 is TGTGCCAGCAGCTTAACAGGTCATGCCTACGAGCAGTACTTC. Translation: CASSLTGHAYEQYF. Using reference TRBV7-2 and TRBJ2-7 for the parts outside the CDR3, the full variable domain is GAGVSQSPSNKVTEKGKDVELRCDPISGHTALYWYRQSLGQGLEFLIYFQGNSAPDKSGLPSDRFSAERTGGSVSTLTIQRTQQEDSAVYLCASSLTGHAYEQYFGPGTRLTVT.

This rearrangement joins TRBV7-2 to TRBJ1-1; tentative D call: TRBD1 (5 bases). Between the trimmed V and J ends, which lost 4 bases and 1 base, there was a span of 13 bases. Germline CDR1 SGHTA, CDR2 FQGNSA. The CDR3 consists of 15 residues. The CDR3 coding sequence is TGTGCCAGCAGCTGGTCCGGGACGGAGAACACTGAAGCTTTCTTT. Translation gives CASSWSGTENTEAFF.

The rearrangement links TRBV12-3 or TRBV12-4 to TRBJ2-6, with D unclear. The V end was cut by 3 bases, the J end by 0 bases, with 9 bases between. The CDR3 runs to 16 residues. The CDR3 DNA follows: TGTGCCAGCAGTTTGTCGGCAGTCTCTGGGGCCAACGTCCTGACTTTC. Translated, it gives CASSLSAVSGANVLTF.

This clonotype was seen more than once but under ten times. CDR3 in amino acids: CASIQRGRANYEQYF. Written as DNA, the CDR3 is TGTGCCAGCATCCAGCGGGGCAGGGCAAACTACGAGCAGTACTTC. The V call is TRBV28, the J call TRBJ2-7; TRBD2 matches at 7 bases. Germline V lookup: CDR1 MDHEN, CDR2 SYDVKM. CDR3 length: 15 residues. V shed 7 bases, J shed 3 bases, and the junction held 12 bases outside the gene matches.

A few counts support this clonotype. The chain employs TRBV7-2 and TRBJ2-7, with D possibly TRBD1 on 6 matching bases. The CDR3 runs to 15 residues. Trimming left V 5 bases short and J 4 bases short, with 18 bases between. Germline values: CDR1 SGHTA, CDR2 FQGNSA. The CDR3 loop reads CASSPEQGPGYEQYF. The CDR3 nucleotides read TGTGCCAGCAGCCCAGAGCAGGGGCCGGGGTACGAGCAGTACTTC.

V gene TRBV29-1 combines with J gene TRBJ2-5, with 7 bases identical to TRBD2. The V segment lost 6 bases and the J segment 5 bases; nucleotides outside the gene matches: 9. Germline CDR1 SQVTM, CDR2 ANQGSEA. The length of the CDR3 is 13 residues. The chain's CDR3 is CSVLTNSGETQYF. For the CDR3, the DNA is TGCAGCGTACTGACGAATAGCGGGGAGACCCAGTACTTC.

This chain uses TRBV5-1 with TRBJ1-1; perhaps TRBD1 as D (6 bases). The CDR3 totals 13 residues. From germline, CDR1 is SGHRS and CDR2 YFSETQ. Trimming shortened V by 4 bases and J by 4 bases, and 11 bases separated the two germline ends. The CDR3 DNA reads TGCGCCAGCAGCGGTGCCAGGGGCACTGAAGCTTTCTTT. Its translation is CASSGARGTEAFF. Supplemented by reference TRBV5-1 and TRBJ1-1, the full variable domain reads KAGVTQTPRYLIKTRGQQVTLSCSPISGHRSVSWYQQTPGQGLQFLFEYFSETQRNKGNFPGRFSGRQFSNSRSEMNVSTLELGDSALYLCASSGARGTEAFFGQGTRLTVV.

This clonotype was seen repeatedly, ten times or more. V is TRBV6-5 and J is TRBJ2-1; D is possibly TRBD2 (5 bases). Trimming removed 2 bases from V and 8 bases from J, with 13 bases in between. The CDR3 loop spans 14 amino acids. CDR1 is MNHEY and CDR2 is SVGAGI in the germline V gene. The CDR3 spells CASSYPGPRDEQFF. The CDR3 bases are TGTGCCAGCAGTTACCCTGGACCGAGGGATGAGCAGTTCTTC.

The CDR3 DNA is TGTGCCAGCAGCTTAGGGAGGGGTGGGACACCCTACAATGAGCAGTTCTTC. Protein product: CASSLGRGGTPYNEQFF. J is TRBJ2-1 and V is TRBV11-2; D could derive from TRBD1 or TRBD2 (6 bases each). V was cut by 1 base and J by 2 bases, with 15 bases left in between. This CDR3 is 17 amino acids long. From germline, CDR1 is SGHAT and CDR2 FQNNGV.

Details on this clonotype: An end of the junction differs from the germline gene, which may be a read error. The gene calls are TRBV12-3 or TRBV12-4 and TRBJ2-3, with D perhaps matching TRBD2 (5 bases). The CDR3 spans 15 residues. For the CDR3, the DNA is TGTGCCAGCAGCCGGCAACGGACTTACACATATACGCAGTATTTT. It encodes CASSRQRTYTYTQYF.

This clonotype was picked up a small number of times. The V gene is TRBV4-1, the J gene TRBJ2-1; the match to TRBD2 covers 9 bases. Germline trimming cut 0 bases from V and 5 bases from J; bases unmatched to any gene: 5. This CDR3 comprises 16 residues. Germline V gene data show CDR1 as MGHRA and CDR2 as YSYEKL. The CDR3 DNA reads TGCGCCAGCAGCCAAGAGAGAGCGGGGGGACACAATGAGCAGTTCTTC. Translated, it gives CASSQERAGGHNEQFF.

The V call is TRBV15, the J call TRBJ1-5; weak D call: TRBD1 (6 bases). The CDR3 runs 16 residues. The germline CDR1 and CDR2 sequences are LNHNV and YYDKDF (reference sequence). Trimming cost V 0 bases and J 1 base, with 10 bases left between them. CDR3 nucleotide sequence: TGTGCCACCAGCAGAGAGAAGGGGGTGAGCAATCAGCCCCAGCATTTT. Translating it yields CATSREKGVSNQPQHF. The variable domain in full, with the rest retrieved from reference TRBV15 and TRBJ1-5, is DAMVIQNPRYQVTQFGKPVTLSCSQTLNHNVMYWYQQKSSQAPKLLFHYYDKDFNNEADTPDNFQSRRPNTSFCFLDIRSPGLGDTAMYLCATSREKGVSNQPQHFGDGTRLSIL.

This chain uses TRBV7-8 with TRBJ1-3; 9 bases align to TRBD1. Germline-derived CDR1 and CDR2 are SGHVS and FQNEAQ. The V segment lost 2 bases and the J segment 0 bases; nucleotides outside the gene matches: 8. The CDR3 loop spans 18 amino acids. CDR3 in amino acids: CASSLLGQGHRSGNTIYF. The CDR3 nucleotides read TGTGCCAGCAGCTTACTGGGACAGGGACATCGCTCTGGAAACACCATATATTTT.